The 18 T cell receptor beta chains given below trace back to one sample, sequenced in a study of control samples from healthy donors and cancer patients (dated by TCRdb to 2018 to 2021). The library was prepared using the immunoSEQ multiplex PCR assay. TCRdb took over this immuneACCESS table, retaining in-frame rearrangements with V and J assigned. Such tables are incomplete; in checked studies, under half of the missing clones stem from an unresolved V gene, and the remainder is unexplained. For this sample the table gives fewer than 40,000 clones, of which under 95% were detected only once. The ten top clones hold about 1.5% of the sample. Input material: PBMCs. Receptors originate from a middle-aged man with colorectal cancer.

CDR3 sequence (DNA): TGTGCCAGCAGCCCCAGCGGAGGGACTGAAGCTTTCTTT. It yields the protein CASSPSGGTEAFF. The J gene is TRBJ1-1, the V gene TRBV7-9; D uncertain. The CDR3 consists of 13 residues. The germline V gene encodes CDR1 SEHNR and CDR2 FQNEAQ (reference sequence). V lost 5 bases and J 5 bases, leaving 12 bases between the germline ends.

CDR3 residues: CATRAGGNQPQHF. In nucleotides, the CDR3 is TGTGCCACCAGGGCTGGTGGCAATCAGCCCCAGCATTTT. The rearrangement links TRBV19 to TRBJ1-5; weak D call: TRBD1 (5 bases). CDR1 and CDR2 from the germline V gene are LNHDA and SQIVND (reference sequence). V dropped 10 bases and J dropped 2 bases, with 12 bases sitting between them. This CDR3 spans 13 amino acids.

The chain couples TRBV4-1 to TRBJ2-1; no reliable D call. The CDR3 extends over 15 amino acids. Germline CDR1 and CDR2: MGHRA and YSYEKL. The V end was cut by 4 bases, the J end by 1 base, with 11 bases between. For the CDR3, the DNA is TGCGCCAGCAGCCCCCCGACCAGTTCCTACAATGAGCAGTTCTTC. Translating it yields CASSPPTSSYNEQFF.

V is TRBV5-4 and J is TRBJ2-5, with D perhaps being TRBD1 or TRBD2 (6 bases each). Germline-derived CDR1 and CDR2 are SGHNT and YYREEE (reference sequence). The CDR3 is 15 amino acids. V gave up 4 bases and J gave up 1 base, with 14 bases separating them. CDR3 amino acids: CASSPGGSFQETQYF. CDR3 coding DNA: TGTGCCAGCAGCCCCGGGGGCAGCTTCCAAGAGACCCAGTACTTC.

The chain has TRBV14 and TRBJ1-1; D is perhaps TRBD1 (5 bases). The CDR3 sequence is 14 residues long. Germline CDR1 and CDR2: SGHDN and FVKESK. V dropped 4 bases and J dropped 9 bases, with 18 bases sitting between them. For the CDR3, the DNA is TGTGCCAGCAGCCGCCCTGGGACTTTTTGGCAAGCTTTCTTT. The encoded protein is CASSRPGTFWQAFF.

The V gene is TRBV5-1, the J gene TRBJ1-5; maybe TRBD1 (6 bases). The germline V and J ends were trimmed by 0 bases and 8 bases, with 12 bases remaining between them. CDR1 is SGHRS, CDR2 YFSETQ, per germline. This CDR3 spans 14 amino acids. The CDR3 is CASSLEGGGEPQHF. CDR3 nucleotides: TGCGCCAGCAGCTTGGAGGGGGGTGGGGAGCCCCAGCATTTT.

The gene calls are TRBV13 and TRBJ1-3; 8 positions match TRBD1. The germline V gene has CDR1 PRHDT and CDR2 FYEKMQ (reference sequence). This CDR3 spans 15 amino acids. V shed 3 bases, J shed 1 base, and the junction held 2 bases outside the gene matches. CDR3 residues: CASSFTGGSGNTIYF. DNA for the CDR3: TGTGCCAGCAGCTTTACAGGGGGATCTGGAAACACCATATATTTT.

CDR3: CASSSRGLSTEAFF. As DNA, the CDR3 is TGTGCCAGCAGTTCGAGGGGGCTTAGCACTGAAGCTTTCTTT. The chain has TRBV6-2 or TRBV6-3 and TRBJ1-1, with 7 bases that match TRBD1. The V gene's germline CDR1 is MNHEY and CDR2 SVGEGT. This CDR3 is 14 amino acids long. Trimming removed 4 bases from V and 4 bases from J; junction bases left unmatched: 6.

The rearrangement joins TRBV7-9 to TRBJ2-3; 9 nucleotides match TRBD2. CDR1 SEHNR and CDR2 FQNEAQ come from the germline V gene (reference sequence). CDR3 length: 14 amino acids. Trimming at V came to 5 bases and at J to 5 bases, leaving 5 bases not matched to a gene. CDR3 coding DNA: TGTGCCAGCAGCCCGCGGGGGGGTGTAGATACGCAGTATTTT. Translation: CASSPRGGVDTQYF. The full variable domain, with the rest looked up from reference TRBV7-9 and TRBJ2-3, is DTGVSQNPRHKITKRGQNVTFRCDPISEHNRLYWYRQTLGQGPEFLTYFQNEAQLEKSRLLSDRFSAERPKGSFSTLEIQRTEQGDSAMYLCASSPRGGVDTQYFGPGTRLTVL.

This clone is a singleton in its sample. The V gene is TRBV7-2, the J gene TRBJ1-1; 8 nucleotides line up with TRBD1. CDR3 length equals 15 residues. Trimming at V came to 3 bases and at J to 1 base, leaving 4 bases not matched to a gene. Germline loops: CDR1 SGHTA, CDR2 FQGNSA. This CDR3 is CASSLGTGWNTEAFF. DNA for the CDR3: TGTGCCAGCAGCTTGGGGACAGGCTGGAACACTGAAGCTTTCTTT.

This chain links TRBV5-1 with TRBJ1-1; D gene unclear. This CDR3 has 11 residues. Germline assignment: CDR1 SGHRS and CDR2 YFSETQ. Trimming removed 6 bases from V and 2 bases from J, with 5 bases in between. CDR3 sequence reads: CASTGNTEAFF. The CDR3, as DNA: TGCGCCAGCACGGGAAACACTGAAGCTTTCTTT.

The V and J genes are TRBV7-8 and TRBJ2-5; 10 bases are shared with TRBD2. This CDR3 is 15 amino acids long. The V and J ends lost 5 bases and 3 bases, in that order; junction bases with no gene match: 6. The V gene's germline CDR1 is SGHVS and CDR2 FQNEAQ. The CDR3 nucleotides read TGTGCCAGCAGCGGTAGCGGGGGGACAAAAGAGACCCAGTACTTC. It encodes CASSGSGGTKETQYF.

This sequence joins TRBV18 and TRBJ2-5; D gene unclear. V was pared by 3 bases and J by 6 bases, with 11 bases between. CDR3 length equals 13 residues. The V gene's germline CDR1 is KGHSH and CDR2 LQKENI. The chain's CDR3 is CASSPGGDKTQYF. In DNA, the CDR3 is TGTGCCAGCTCACCGGGTGGAGATAAGACCCAGTACTTC.

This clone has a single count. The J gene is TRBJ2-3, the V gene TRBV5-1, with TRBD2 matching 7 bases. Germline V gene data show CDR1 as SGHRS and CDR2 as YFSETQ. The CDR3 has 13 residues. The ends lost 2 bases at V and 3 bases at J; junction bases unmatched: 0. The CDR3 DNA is TGCGCCAGCAGCTTTAGCGGGACAGATACGCAGTATTTT. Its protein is CASSFSGTDTQYF.

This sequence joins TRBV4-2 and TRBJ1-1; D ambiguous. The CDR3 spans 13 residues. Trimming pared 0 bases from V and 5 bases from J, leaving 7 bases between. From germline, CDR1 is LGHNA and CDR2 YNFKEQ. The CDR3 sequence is CASSQDGRTEAFF. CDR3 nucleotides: TGTGCCAGCAGCCAAGACGGAAGGACTGAAGCTTTCTTT.

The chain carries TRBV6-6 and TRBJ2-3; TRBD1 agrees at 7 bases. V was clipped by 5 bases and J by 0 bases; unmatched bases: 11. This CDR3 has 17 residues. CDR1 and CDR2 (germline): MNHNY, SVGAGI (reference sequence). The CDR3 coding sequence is TGTGCCAGCAGTCGTACCGTAGGGGGCGGTAGCACAGATACGCAGTATTTT. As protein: CASSRTVGGGSTDTQYF.

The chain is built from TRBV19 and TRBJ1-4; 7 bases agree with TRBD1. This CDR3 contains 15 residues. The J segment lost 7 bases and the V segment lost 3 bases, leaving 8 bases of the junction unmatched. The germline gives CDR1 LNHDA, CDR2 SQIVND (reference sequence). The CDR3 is CASSILGGAGEKLFF. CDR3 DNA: TGTGCCAGTAGTATCCTAGGGGGCGCCGGTGAAAAACTGTTTTTT.

This chain's CDR3 is CASSLEAGAHGYTF. In DNA form, the CDR3 reads TGCGCCAGCAGCCTGGAGGCCGGGGCTCATGGCTACACCTTC. The V and J genes are TRBV5-1 and TRBJ1-2, with D perhaps TRBD1 (5 bases). CDR3 length: 14 residues. Trimming pared 4 bases from V and 6 bases from J, leaving 16 bases between. Looked up from germline, CDR1 is SGHRS and CDR2 is YFSETQ.